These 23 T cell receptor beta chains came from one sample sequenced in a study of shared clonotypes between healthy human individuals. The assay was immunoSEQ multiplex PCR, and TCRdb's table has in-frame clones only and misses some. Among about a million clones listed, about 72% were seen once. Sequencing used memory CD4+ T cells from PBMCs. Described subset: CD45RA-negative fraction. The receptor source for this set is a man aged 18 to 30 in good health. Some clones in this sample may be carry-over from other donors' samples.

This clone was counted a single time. The CDR3 DNA is TGCGCCAGCACCCGTCTCGGGGCAACTAATGAAAAACTGTTTTTT. It codes for CASTRLGATNEKLFF. This sequence joins TRBV4-1 and TRBJ1-4; D unclear. CDR3 length: 15 residues. The V end was cut by 7 bases, the J end by 0 bases, with 12 bases between. CDR1 is MGHRA, CDR2 YSYEKL, per germline.

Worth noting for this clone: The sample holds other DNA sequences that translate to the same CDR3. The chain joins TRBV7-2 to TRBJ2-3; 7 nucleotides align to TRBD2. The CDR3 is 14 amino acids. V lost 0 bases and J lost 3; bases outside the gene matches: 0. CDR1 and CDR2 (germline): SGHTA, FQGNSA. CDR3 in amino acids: CASSLAGGTDTQYF. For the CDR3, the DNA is TGTGCCAGCAGCTTAGCGGGGGGGACAGATACGCAGTATTTT.

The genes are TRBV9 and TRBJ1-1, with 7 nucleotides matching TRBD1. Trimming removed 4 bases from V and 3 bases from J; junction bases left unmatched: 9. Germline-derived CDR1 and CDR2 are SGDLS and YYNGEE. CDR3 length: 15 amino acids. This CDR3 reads CASSRTIRGDTEAFF. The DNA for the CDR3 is TGTGCCAGCAGCCGAACTATCAGGGGGGACACTGAAGCTTTCTTT. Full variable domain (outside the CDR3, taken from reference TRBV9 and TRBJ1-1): DSGVTQTPKHLITATGQRVTLRCSPRSGDLSVYWYQQSLDQGLQFLIQYYNGEERAKGNILERFSAQQFPDLHSELNLSSLELGDSALYFCASSRTIRGDTEAFFGQGTRLTVV.

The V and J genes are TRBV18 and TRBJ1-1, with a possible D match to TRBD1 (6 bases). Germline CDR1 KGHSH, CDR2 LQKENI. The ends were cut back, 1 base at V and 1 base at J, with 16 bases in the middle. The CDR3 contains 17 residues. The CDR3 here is CASSPRWVGTTNTEAFF. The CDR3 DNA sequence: TGTGCCAGCTCACCACGCTGGGTCGGGACAACGAACACTGAAGCTTTCTTT. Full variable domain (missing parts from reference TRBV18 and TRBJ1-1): NAGVMQNPRHLVRRRGQEARLRCSPMKGHSHVYWYRQLPEEGLKFMVYLQKENIIDESGMPKERFSAEFPKEGPSILRIQQVVRGDSAAYFCASSPRWVGTTNTEAFFGQGTRLTVV.

CDR3: CASSGGTTSETQYF. The CDR3 bases are TGTGCCAGCAGCGGTGGGACTACCTCTGAGACCCAGTACTTC. The chain has TRBV9 and TRBJ2-5, with 7 bases lining up with TRBD2. The germline CDR1 and CDR2 sequences are SGDLS and YYNGEE. This CDR3 has 14 amino acids. With 3 bases clipped from V and 5 bases from J, the junction kept 7 bases outside the gene matches.

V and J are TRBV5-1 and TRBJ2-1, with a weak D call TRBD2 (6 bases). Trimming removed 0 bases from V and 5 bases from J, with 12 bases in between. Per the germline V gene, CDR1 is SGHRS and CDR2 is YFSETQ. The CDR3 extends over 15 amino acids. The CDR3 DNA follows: TGCGCCAGCAGCTTGGGTTTCGGGAGCGACAATGAGCAGTTCTTC. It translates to CASSLGFGSDNEQFF.

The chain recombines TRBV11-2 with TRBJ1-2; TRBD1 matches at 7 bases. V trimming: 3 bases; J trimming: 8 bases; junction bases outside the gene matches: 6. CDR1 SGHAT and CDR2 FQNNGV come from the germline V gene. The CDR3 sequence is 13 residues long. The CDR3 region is CASSFYTGDGYTF. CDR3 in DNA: TGTGCCAGCAGCTTCTACACAGGGGACGGCTACACCTTC.

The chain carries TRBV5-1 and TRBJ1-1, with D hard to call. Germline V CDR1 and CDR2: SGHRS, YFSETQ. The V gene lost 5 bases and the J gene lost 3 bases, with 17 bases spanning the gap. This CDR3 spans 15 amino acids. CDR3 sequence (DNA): TGCGCCAGCAGACCTTCAGGCGGCAGAGACACTGAAGCTTTCTTT. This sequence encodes CASRPSGGRDTEAFF.

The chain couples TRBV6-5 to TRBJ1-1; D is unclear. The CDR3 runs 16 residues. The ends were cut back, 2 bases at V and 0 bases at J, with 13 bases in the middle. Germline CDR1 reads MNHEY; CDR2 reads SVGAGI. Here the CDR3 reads CASSYRAAQMNTEAFF. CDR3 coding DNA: TGTGCCAGCAGTTACAGGGCAGCGCAAATGAACACTGAAGCTTTCTTT.

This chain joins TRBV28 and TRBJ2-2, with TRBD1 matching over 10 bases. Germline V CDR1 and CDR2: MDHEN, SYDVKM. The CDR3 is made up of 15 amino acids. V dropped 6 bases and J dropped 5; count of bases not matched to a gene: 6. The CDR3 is CASRDRGPLTGELFF. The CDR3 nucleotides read TGTGCCAGCAGAGACAGGGGGCCCTTAACCGGGGAGCTGTTTTTT.

The chain's CDR3 is CASSWGGHDGETQYF. CDR3 sequence (DNA): TGTGCCAGCAGCTGGGGTGGGCATGACGGGGAGACCCAGTACTTC. The V gene is TRBV5-8, the J gene TRBJ2-5, with D unclear. The V end lost 3 bases, the J end lost 5 bases, and 17 bases lay between the germline ends. This CDR3 has 15 amino acids. The germline CDR1 and CDR2 sequences are SGHTS and YDEGEE.

The CDR3 DNA is TGTGCCAGCAGCCCAGGAATGATTCGGGAGTCTGCGCAGTTCTTC. Its translation: CASSPGMIRESAQFF. V and J are TRBV7-4 and TRBJ2-1; a possible D gene is TRBD2 (6 bases). Germline CDR1 is SGHVT and CDR2 is SQSDAQ. The length of the CDR3 is 15 residues. V lost 5 bases, J lost 12 bases, and 23 bases lay in between.

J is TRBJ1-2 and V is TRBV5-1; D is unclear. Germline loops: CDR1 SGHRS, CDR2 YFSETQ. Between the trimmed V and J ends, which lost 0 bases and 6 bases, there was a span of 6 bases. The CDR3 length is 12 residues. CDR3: CASSLDWDGYTF. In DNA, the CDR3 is TGCGCCAGCAGCTTGGATTGGGATGGCTACACCTTC.

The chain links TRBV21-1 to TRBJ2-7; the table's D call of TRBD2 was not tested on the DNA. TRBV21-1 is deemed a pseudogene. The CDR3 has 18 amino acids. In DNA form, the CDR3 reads TGTGCCAGCAGCACCCAAAAACGGGGAACTAGCGGGAGACACGAGCAGTACTTC. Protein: CASSTQKRGTSGRHEQYF.

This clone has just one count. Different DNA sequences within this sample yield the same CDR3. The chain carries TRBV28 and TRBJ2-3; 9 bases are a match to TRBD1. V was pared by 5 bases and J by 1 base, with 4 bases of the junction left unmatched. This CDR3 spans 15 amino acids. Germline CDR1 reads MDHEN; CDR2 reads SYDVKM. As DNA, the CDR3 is TGTGCCAGCAGTCAAAGGACAGGGGGCACAGATACGCAGTATTTT. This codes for CASSQRTGGTDTQYF.

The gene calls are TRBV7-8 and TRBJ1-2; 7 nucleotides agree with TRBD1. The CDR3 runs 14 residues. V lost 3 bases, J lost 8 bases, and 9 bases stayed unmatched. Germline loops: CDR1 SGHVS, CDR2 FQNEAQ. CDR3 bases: TGTGCCAGCAGCTTGGGACAGTCCTATTACGGCTACACCTTC. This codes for CASSLGQSYYGYTF.

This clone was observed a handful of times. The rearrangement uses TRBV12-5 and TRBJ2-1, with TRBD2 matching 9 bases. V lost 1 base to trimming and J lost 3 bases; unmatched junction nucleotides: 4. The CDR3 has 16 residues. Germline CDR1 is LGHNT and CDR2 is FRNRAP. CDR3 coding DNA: TGTGCTAGTGGTTTGGGACTAGCGGCCAGCTACAATGAGCAGTTCTTC. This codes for CASGLGLAASYNEQFF.

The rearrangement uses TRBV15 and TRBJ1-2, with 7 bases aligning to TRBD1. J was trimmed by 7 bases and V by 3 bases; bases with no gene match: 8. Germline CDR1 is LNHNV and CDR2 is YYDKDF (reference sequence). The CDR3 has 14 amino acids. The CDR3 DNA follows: TGTGCCACCAGCAGGCTAGACAGGGATAGTGGCTACACCTTC. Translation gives CATSRLDRDSGYTF.

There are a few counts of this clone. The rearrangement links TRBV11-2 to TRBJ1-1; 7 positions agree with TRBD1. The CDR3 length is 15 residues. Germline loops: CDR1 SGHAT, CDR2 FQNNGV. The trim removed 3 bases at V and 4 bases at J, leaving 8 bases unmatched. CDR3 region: CASSFVGRGATEAFF. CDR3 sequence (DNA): TGTGCCAGCAGCTTTGTAGGCAGGGGGGCCACTGAAGCTTTCTTT.

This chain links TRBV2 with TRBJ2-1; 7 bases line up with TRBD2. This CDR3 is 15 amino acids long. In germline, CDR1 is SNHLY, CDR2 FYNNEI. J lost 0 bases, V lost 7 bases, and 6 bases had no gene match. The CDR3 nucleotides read TGTGCCAGCAACCGGCAGCGGGGCTCCTACAATGAGCAGTTCTTC. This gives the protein CASNRQRGSYNEQFF.

The CDR3 region has the DNA TGTGCCAGCAGTTACGGACCGAACACTGAAGCTTTCTTT. This codes for CASSYGPNTEAFF. The rearrangement joins TRBV6-6 to TRBJ1-1, with unresolved D. Germline CDR1 MNHNY, CDR2 SVGAGI (reference sequence). Trimming cost V 2 bases and J 1 base, with 5 bases left between them. The CDR3 has 13 residues.

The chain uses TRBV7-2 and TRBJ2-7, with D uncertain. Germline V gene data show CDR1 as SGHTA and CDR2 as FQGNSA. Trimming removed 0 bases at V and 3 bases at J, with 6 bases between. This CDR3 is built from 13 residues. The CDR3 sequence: CASSLALGYEQYF. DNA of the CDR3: TGTGCCAGCAGCTTAGCGTTGGGCTACGAGCAGTACTTC.

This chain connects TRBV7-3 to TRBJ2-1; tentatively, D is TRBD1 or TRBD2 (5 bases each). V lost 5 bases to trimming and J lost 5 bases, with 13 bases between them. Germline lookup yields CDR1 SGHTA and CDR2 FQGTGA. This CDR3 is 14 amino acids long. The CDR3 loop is CASSEGYVNNEQFF. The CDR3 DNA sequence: TGTGCCAGCAGCGAGGGGTACGTGAACAATGAGCAGTTCTTC. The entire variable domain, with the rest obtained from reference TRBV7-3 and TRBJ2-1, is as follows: GAGVSQTPSNKVTEKGKYVELRCDPISGHTALYWYRQSLGQGPEFLIYFQGTGAADDSGLPNDRFFAVRPEGSVSTLKIQRTERGDSAVYLCASSEGYVNNEQFFGPGTRLTVL.